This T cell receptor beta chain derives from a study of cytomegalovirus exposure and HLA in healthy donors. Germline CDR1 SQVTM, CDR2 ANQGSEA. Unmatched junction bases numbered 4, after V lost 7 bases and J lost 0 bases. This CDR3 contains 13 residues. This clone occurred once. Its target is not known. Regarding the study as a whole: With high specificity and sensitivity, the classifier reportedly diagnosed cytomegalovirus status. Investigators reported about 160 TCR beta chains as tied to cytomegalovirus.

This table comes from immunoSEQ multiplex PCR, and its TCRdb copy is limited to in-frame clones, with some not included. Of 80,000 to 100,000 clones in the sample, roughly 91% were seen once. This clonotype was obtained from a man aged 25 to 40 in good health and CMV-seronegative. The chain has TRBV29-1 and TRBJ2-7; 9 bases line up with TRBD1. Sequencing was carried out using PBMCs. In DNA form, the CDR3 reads TGCAGCGCCACAGGGGGCAGCTCCTACGAGCAGTACTTC. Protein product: CSATGGSSYEQYF.